This TCR beta chain was sequenced in a study of T cells after yellow fever vaccination. The study, taken as a whole, reports: The secondary response showed a weaker magnitude and a faster peak, day 5 versus 15. Abundant clonotypes from the bulk population could contaminate FACS-sorted repertoires. Booster samples showed a return of most primary-vaccination clones (under 98% CD4, 88% CD8).

This clonotype has just one count. Its antigen is undetermined. For TCR, cDNA came from 5'RACE template switching, which added a universal primer site and UMIs. TCRdb independently ran MiXCR on the 5' RACE reads; one entry per CDR3 protein. The sample includes some 560,000 distinct CDR3 sequences, less than 20% seen only once; the top ten take 13% to 15%. CDR3 length equals 14 residues. V shed 3 bases and J shed 4 bases, with 9 bases lying between them. The chain links TRBV23-1 to TRBJ2-2, with D possibly TRBD2 on 5 matching bases. Being an ORF, TRBV23-1 has a function that is uncertain. The starting material was PBMCs, obtained 15 days after the yellow fever booster vaccination. This clonotype was obtained from a man aged 25-45 years who received the YFV17D yellow fever vaccine. The DNA for the CDR3 is TGCGCCAGCAGTCACTCTAGCTCCACCGGGGAGCTGTTTTTT. Its protein is CASSHSSSTGELFF.